This T cell receptor (beta chain) was documented in a study of blood T cell repertoires in COVID-19. Study summary: Sites in the United States, Italy and Spain provided acute and convalescent COVID-19 samples. PBMCs, B-cell-depleted T cells, or T cells provided the cDNA or gDNA that made up the material.

As processed by the authors: By means of reference gene primer amplification, nucleated cell counts were estimated. TCRdb's table, derived via immunoSEQ multiplex PCR, lists solely in-frame clones and lacks some. The V and J calls and clone size were taken over from that table, and D and trimming were inferred from the DNA. The table records fewer than 70,000 clones, 80% to 90% of them present only once. This CDR3 comprises 17 residues. Germline CDR1 is SGHTA and CDR2 is FQGNSA. V dropped 3 bases and J dropped 4 bases, with 19 bases sitting between them. The sample taken for sequencing was peripheral blood. The sequence derives from a human donor in a cohort sampled during active COVID-19. The rearrangement links TRBV7-2 to TRBJ1-3; no firm D call. The CDR3: CASSFRTTGGGGNTIYF. The CDR3 region has the DNA TGTGCCAGCAGCTTCCGAACGACCGGCGGAGGAGGAAACACCATATATTTT.